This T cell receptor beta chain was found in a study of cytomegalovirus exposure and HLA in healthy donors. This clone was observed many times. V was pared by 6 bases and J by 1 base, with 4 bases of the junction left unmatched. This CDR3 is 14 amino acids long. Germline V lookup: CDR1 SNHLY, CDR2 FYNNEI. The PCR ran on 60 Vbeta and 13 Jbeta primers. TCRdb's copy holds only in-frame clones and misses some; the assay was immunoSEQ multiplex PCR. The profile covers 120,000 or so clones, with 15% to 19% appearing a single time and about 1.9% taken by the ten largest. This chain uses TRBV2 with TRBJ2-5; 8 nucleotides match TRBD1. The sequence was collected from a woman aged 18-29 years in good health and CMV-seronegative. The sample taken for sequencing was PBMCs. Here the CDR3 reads CASRGTGGQETQYF. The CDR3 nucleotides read TGTGCCAGCAGAGGTACAGGGGGCCAAGAGACCCAGTACTTC.